Presented here are 14 T cell receptor beta chains from one specimen sequenced in a study of lymphopenia after photon versus proton radiotherapy. Sequenced by immunoSEQ multiplex PCR; TCRdb stores in-frame clones only, minus some. Among about 60,000 clones, about four fifths were seen once, and the ten largest hold around 2%. The source material was peripheral blood, sampled from a patient treated with proton-based radiotherapy. These receptors were obtained from a man aged 60 to 69 with pancreatic cancer.

This chain uses TRBV27 with TRBJ1-2, with TRBD1 identical over 7 bases. CDR3 size: 12 residues. The germline V gene encodes CDR1 MNHEY and CDR2 SMNVEV (reference sequence). With V trimmed by 11 bases and J by 8 bases, 11 bases remained unmatched. CDR3: CASGEGARGYTF. DNA of the CDR3: TGTGCCTCAGGTGAGGGGGCTCGAGGCTACACCTTC.

The chain uses TRBV9 and TRBJ2-4; D is tentatively TRBD1 or TRBD2 (5 bases each). Germline assignment: CDR1 SGDLS and CDR2 YYNGEE. Trimming pared 5 bases from V and 0 bases from J, leaving 12 bases between. This CDR3 has 15 residues. The CDR3 loop is CASSGTGLAKNIQYF. The DNA for the CDR3 is TGTGCCAGCAGTGGGACCGGTTTAGCCAAAAACATTCAGTACTTC.

This clone was detected a few times. The chain is built from TRBV7-9 and TRBJ2-1; the D is unclear. This CDR3 is 15 amino acids long. Between the trimmed V and J ends, which lost 4 bases and 3 bases, there was a span of 13 bases. The germline V gene has CDR1 SEHNR and CDR2 FQNEAQ (reference sequence). Here the CDR3 DNA reads TGTGCCAGCAGCTCCGACTCATTCGACTACAATGAGCAGTTCTTC. Protein product: CASSSDSFDYNEQFF.

The V gene is TRBV29-1, the J gene TRBJ1-5; D is possibly TRBD1 (5 bases). In germline, CDR1 is SQVTM, CDR2 ANQGSEA. V was clipped by 6 bases and J by 1 base, with 13 bases between them. The CDR3 covers 14 residues. CDR3 DNA: TGCAGCGTGCTAGACGGGGCGAGCAATCAGCCCCAGCATTTT. This codes for CSVLDGASNQPQHF.

This clone was seen a single time. The rearrangement uses TRBV19 and TRBJ2-1, with 9 bases fitting TRBD2. Trimming cost V 7 bases and J 9 bases; bases outside gene matches: 13. Per the germline V gene, CDR1 is LNHDA and CDR2 is SQIVND (reference sequence). This CDR3 region has 15 residues. The CDR3 bases are TGTGCCAGTACTCCAATAGCGGGAGCCTCGGGTGAGCAGTTCTTC. It is translated as CASTPIAGASGEQFF.

This clone was picked up a small number of times. The same CDR3 arises from other DNA sequences in this sample as well. The genes are TRBV4-1 and TRBJ1-1; TRBD1 is a possible D gene (6 bases). The V gene lost 3 bases and the J gene lost 1 base, with 12 bases spanning the gap. This CDR3 is built from 15 residues. CDR1 MGHRA and CDR2 YSYEKL come from the germline V gene. Here the CDR3 reads CASSQVRGANTEAFF. The CDR3 nucleotides read TGCGCCAGCAGCCAGGTTAGGGGGGCGAACACTGAAGCTTTCTTT.

The chain links TRBV11-3 to TRBJ2-2; D unresolved. The ends were cut back, 1 base at V and 7 bases at J, with 7 bases in the middle. Per the germline V gene, CDR1 is SGHNT and CDR2 is YENEEA. CDR3 length: 13 residues. The CDR3 protein is CASSLGGGGELFF. Here the CDR3 DNA reads TGTGCCAGCAGCTTAGGAGGTGGCGGGGAGCTGTTTTTT.

Only one count was recorded for this clone. The chain carries TRBV6-1 and TRBJ1-5, with TRBD1 matching over 10 bases. This CDR3 has 15 residues. Per germline, CDR1 MNHNS and CDR2 SASEGT. V shed 8 bases, J shed 0 bases, and the junction held 4 bases outside the gene matches. As DNA, the CDR3 is TGTGCCAGCTATGGGACAGGGGCTAGCAATCAGCCCCAGCATTTT. Its translation: CASYGTGASNQPQHF.

The chain uses TRBV18 and TRBJ1-3, with TRBD1 matching over 7 bases. CDR1 is KGHSH and CDR2 is LQKENI in the germline V gene. The CDR3 sequence is 16 residues long. Losses at the gene ends were 2 bases for V and 0 bases for J; bases not matched to a gene: 4. CDR3 sequence reads: CASSPRDSFSGNTIYF. The CDR3 DNA sequence: TGTGCCAGCTCACCAAGGGACAGCTTCTCTGGAAACACCATATATTTT. The full variable domain, completed using reference TRBV18 and TRBJ1-3, is NAGVMQNPRHLVRRRGQEARLRCSPMKGHSHVYWYRQLPEEGLKFMVYLQKENIIDESGMPKERFSAEFPKEGPSILRIQQVVRGDSAAYFCASSPRDSFSGNTIYFGEGSWLTVV.

J is TRBJ2-5 and V is TRBV29-1, with D tentatively TRBD1 (6 bases). The CDR3 runs to 12 residues. V was clipped by 6 bases and J by 2 bases, with 10 bases between them. Germline CDR1 reads SQVTM; CDR2 reads ANQGSEA. CDR3 sequence: CSVGTSQETQYF. DNA for the CDR3: TGCAGCGTCGGGACATCACAAGAGACCCAGTACTTC.

This chain joins TRBV4-1 and TRBJ2-1; the D is unclear. Trimming stripped 3 bases from V and 5 bases from J, with 8 bases between. From germline, CDR1 is MGHRA and CDR2 YSYEKL. The CDR3 spans 13 residues. This chain's CDR3 is CASSQAWDNEQFF. DNA for the CDR3: TGCGCCAGCAGCCAGGCATGGGACAATGAGCAGTTCTTC.

The chain couples TRBV7-2 to TRBJ2-1; maybe TRBD2 (5 bases). This CDR3 has 17 amino acids. Germline V gene data show CDR1 as SGHTA and CDR2 as FQGNSA. V lost 1 base and J lost 1, with 14 bases in between. CDR3 nucleotides: TGTGCCAGCAGCTTAGGTGCTAGCTTAAGGTCCTACAATGAGCAGTTCTTC. It translates to CASSLGASLRSYNEQFF.

The V and J genes are TRBV27 and TRBJ2-4; 9 positions agree with TRBD1. The CDR3 is made up of 17 amino acids. Germline V CDR1 and CDR2: MNHEY, SMNVEV (reference sequence). Trimming took 3 bases from V and 1 from J; bases not matched to a gene: 7. The CDR3 bases are TGTGCCAGCAGTTTCTCCGGGACAGGGTTGGCCAAAAACATTCAGTACTTC. Protein sequence: CASSFSGTGLAKNIQYF.

The chain combines TRBV28 with TRBJ2-3; 8 nucleotides line up with TRBD2. The CDR3 runs to 16 residues. CDR1 MDHEN and CDR2 SYDVKM come from the germline V gene. V dropped 7 bases and J dropped 2; count of bases not matched to a gene: 11. CDR3 residues: CASTNLAGIPTDTQYF. CDR3 DNA: TGTGCCAGCACCAACTTAGCGGGAATCCCCACAGATACGCAGTATTTT.